This TCR beta chain emerged from a study of Tregs in tolerant kidney transplant recipients (dated by TCRdb to the late 2010s). With respect to the entire study: The transplants used related donors with nonmyeloablative bone marrow transplantation, and mixed chimerism in the human trials was transient. Before combined kidney and bone marrow transplantation, this study identified donor-specific regulatory T cells using TCRbeta sequencing and then followed those same cells after transplant.

The investigation overall reported the following: The study was constrained by small patient numbers, and validation of the findings is required in larger populations and under other immunosuppression protocols. In tolerant patients, donor-specific Tregs expanded more than Tregs overall, which suggests antigen-driven rather than nonspecific expansion. Although technical replication error seemed to be minimal, the question of biological reproducibility was not addressed directly. Expanding Tregs with activated donor B cells appeared to identify the most biologically relevant and donor-specific TCRbeta repertoire. Because the PCR primers were changed over time for some patients, nucleotide-level comparison could not be performed across the samples from those patients.

About this clone: Its antigen target is currently unknown. The sample holds no much larger clone one base away, and base qualities are not on file.

For TCRbeta CDR3 sequencing, genomic DNA was extracted from sorted cells using the QIAGEN DNeasy Blood and Tissue Kit. High-throughput TCRbeta CDR3 sequencing, which included PCR amplification with bias correction and internal controls, was done commercially through immunoSEQ. On the study's bioinformatics: Unique productive TCRbeta sequences were defined by CDR3 nucleotide sequence where primers matched, otherwise by CDR3 amino acid sequence with Vbeta and Jbeta genes. To correct sorting error, sequences shared between sorted populations at a frequency ratio of 2:1 or less were removed; the rest were assigned to the higher population. Sequences were defined as donor-reactive when expanded at least 5-fold in CFSE-low cells versus unstimulated cells and present at a frequency of at least 0.01% in CFSE-low cells. Jensen-Shannon divergence, calculated on the top 100 TCRbeta sequences ranked by frequency, was used to quantify repertoire divergence. For samples with multiple sequencing runs, sorting error was corrected separately for each run before the runs were pooled. The table comes from immuneACCESS by way of TCRdb, which keeps in-frame sequences with V and J called. Part of the clones is missing from these tables; in studies checked, under half for an unresolved V gene and the rest for unknown reasons. Clone size and V and J calls were adopted from that table, with D and trimming inferred from the DNA. The sample contains about 110,000 clones, around 91% of them found a single time. The top ten constitute roughly 0.31% of the sample.

There are 16 amino acids in the CDR3, from cysteine to phenylalanine inclusive. The retained sequence is limited to the CDR3, 48 bases, with the frame set at the first base. CDR1 and CDR2, looked up from the germline V gene, are MGHDK and SYGVNS. From V the trimming removes 1 base and from J it removes 2 bases, while the gene matches leave 5 bases of the junction unaccounted for. The sample's time point label is to be understood as: blood sample drawn before combined kidney and bone marrow transplant. Thawed PBMCs were FACS-sorted into unstimulated Tregs (CD4+CD25+CD127-), CD4+ non-Tregs (CD4+CD25-), CD4 cells and CD8 cells. Several combined kidney and bone marrow transplant recipients from the ITN036ST trial were included as patients, and samples were available only from these trial subjects. Healthy control blood was processed to PBMCs by Ficoll density gradient and cryopreserved, and patient PBMCs were collected before and after transplant.

The origin of this receptor is a human donor who received a combined kidney and bone marrow transplant. This chain is built from TRBV25-1 and TRBJ2-7; 10 bases in the middle match TRBD1. The input for sequencing was CD4+ T cells from blood, taken before the transplant. The nucleotide sequence reads TGTGCCAGCAGTGAATCCCGGACAGGGGGGGCCTACGAGCAGTACTTC. Translated, this is CASSESRTGGAYEQYF.